The present entry profiles one TCR beta chain with its context. Antigen specificity is unknown. PCR used 60 Vbeta primers and 13 Jbeta primers. Using immunoSEQ multiplex PCR, the repertoire was profiled, and TCRdb retains in-frame clones only, with some absent. The sample has around 180,000 clones; about four fifths are singletons. The sample originates from a study of cytomegalovirus exposure and HLA in healthy donors. Study-wide background: Genetic ancestry analysis placed more than 80% of the 350 to 500 donors that were genotyped in the Caucasian-associated cluster. Broader study findings: Follow-up analysis later connected one missense variant in DCLRE1C with trimming of TCR beta V- and J-genes. Usually a TCR sequence was rare, but some public TCRs were found in many donors.

The sequenced material came from PBMCs. The sequence came from a woman aged 25-40 years in good health and CMV-seropositive.

The DNA for the CDR3 is TGTGCCAGCAGCTTATTAGGACAGGGGGGGGACACCTTC. Protein sequence: CASSLLGQGGDTF. The chain links TRBV11-2 to TRBJ1-2; 10 bases align to TRBD1. This CDR3 comprises 13 residues. In germline, CDR1 is SGHAT, CDR2 FQNNGV. V shed 2 bases, J shed 12 bases, and the junction held 6 bases outside the gene matches. The full variable domain, rest sourced from reference TRBV11-2 and TRBJ1-2, is EAGVAQSPRYKIIEKRQSVAFWCNPISGHATLYWYQQILGQGPKLLIQFQNNGVVDDSQLPKDRFSAERLKGVDSTLKIQPAKLEDSAVYLCASSLLGQGGDTFGSGTRLTVV.